This T cell receptor (beta chain) was sequenced in a study of human T cells and chemical hapten exposure. V was trimmed by 3 bases and J by 8 bases, leaving 8 bases between them. The CDR3 extends over 12 amino acids. Germline CDR1 and CDR2: KGHSH and LQKENI. TCRdb called the RACE reads again in MiXCR, with one record for every CDR3 protein. The sample consists of fewer than 100,000 distinct CDR3 sequences, about a tenth of them appearing once. Time point in this sample: patch test 3, about 24 weeks after DPC sensitization. Treatment indicated: therapeutic diphenylcyclopropenone sensitization with weekly scalp DPC. Unfractionated whole blood served as the source for total RNA extraction.

This receptor was taken from a woman under 40 with alopecia areata. Some clones in this sample may be carry-over from other donors' samples. The chain links TRBV18 to TRBJ2-1; D call uncertain. The starting material was whole blood, obtained in connection with sensitization to the hapten diphenylcyclopropenone (DPC). CDR3 in amino acids: CASSPTRDEQFF. The CDR3 bases are TGTGCCAGCTCACCGACGAGAGATGAGCAGTTCTTC.